This T cell receptor beta chain stems from a study of control samples from healthy donors and cancer patients. TCRdb's table, derived via immunoSEQ multiplex PCR, lists solely in-frame clones and lacks some. Altogether about 40,000 clones are present, about 93% being singletons, with the ten largest covering around 3.6%. Germline V gives CDR1 SGHNT, CDR2 YYREEE (reference sequence). V was clipped by 4 bases and J by 4 bases, with 12 bases between them. The CDR3 has 14 residues. Sequencing was performed on blood. The receptor was isolated from a woman aged 50 to 65 in good health. J is TRBJ1-3 and V is TRBV5-4; the D is unclear. The CDR3 protein is CASSRGGVGNTIYF. DNA of the CDR3: TGTGCCAGCAGCCGAGGTGGGGTCGGAAACACCATATATTTT.